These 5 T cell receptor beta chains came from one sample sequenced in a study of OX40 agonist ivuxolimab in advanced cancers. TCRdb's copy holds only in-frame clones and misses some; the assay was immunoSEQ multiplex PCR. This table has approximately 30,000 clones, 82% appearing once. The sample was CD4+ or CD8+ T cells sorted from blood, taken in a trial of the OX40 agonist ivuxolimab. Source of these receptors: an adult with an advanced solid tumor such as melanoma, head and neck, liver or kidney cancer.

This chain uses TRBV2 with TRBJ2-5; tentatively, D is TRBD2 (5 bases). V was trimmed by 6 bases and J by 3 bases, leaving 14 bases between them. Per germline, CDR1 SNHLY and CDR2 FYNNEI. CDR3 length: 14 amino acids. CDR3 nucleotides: TGTGCCAGCAGCCCTACTAGGCAGAAAGAGACCCAGTACTTC. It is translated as CASSPTRQKETQYF. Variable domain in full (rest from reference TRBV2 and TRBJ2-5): EPEVTQTPSHQVTQMGQEVILRCVPISNHLYFYWYRQILGQKVEFLVSFYNNEISEKSEIFDDQFSVERPDGSNFTLKIRSTKLEDSAMYFCASSPTRQKETQYFGPGTRLLVL.

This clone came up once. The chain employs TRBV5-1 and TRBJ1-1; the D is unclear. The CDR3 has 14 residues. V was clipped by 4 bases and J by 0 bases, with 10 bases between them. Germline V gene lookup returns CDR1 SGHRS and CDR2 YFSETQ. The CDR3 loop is CASSPQSMNTEAFF. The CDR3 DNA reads TGCGCCAGCAGCCCTCAAAGCATGAACACTGAAGCTTTCTTT.

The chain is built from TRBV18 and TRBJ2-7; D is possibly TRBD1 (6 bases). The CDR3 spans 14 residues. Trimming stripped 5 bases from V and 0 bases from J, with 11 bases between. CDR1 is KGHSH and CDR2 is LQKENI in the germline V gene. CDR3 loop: CASSEQGASYEQYF. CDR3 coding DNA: TGTGCCAGCTCAGAACAGGGTGCCTCCTACGAGCAGTACTTC.

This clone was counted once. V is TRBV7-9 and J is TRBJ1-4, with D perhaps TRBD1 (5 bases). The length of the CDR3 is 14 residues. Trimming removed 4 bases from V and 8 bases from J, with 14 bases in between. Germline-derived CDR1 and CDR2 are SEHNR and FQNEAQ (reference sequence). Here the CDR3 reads CASSSRQEGEKLFF. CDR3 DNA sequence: TGTGCCAGCAGCTCCCGACAAGAGGGGGAAAAACTGTTTTTT.

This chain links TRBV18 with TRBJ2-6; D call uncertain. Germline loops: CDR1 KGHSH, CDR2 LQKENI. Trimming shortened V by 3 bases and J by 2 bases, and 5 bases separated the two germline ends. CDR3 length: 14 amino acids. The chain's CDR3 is CASSPGAGANVLTF. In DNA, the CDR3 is TGTGCCAGCTCACCGGGTGCTGGGGCCAACGTCCTGACTTTC.